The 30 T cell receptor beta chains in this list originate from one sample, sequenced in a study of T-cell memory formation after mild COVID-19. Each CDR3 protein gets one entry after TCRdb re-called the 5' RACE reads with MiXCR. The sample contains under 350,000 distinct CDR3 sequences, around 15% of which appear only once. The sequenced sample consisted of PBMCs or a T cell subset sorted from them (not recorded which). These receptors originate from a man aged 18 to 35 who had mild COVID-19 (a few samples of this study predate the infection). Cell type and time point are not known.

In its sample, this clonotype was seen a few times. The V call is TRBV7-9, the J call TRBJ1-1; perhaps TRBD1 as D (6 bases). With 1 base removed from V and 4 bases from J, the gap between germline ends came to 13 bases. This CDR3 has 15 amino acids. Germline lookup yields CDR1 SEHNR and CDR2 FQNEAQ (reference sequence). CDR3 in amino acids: CASSLVIGGFTEAFF. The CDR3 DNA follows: TGTGCCAGCAGCTTAGTAATTGGGGGCTTCACTGAAGCTTTCTTT.

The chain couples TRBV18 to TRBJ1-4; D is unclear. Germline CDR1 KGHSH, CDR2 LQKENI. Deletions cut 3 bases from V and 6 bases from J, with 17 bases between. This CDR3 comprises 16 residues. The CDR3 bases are TGTGCCAGCTCACCGACTACAAGGACTGGGGATGAAAAACTGTTTTTT. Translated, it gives CASSPTTRTGDEKLFF.

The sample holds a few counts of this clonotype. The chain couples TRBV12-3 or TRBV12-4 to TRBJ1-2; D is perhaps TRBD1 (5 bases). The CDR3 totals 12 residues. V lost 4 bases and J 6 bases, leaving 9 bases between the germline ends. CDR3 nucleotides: TGTGCCAGCAGTTCCAGGGTGGATGGCTACACCTTC. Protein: CASSSRVDGYTF.

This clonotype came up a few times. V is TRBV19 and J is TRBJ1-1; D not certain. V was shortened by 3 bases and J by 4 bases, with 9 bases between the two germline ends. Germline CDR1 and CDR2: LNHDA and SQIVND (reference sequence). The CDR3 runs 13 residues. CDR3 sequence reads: CASSIRASTEAFF. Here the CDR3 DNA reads TGTGCCAGTAGTATTAGAGCGAGCACTGAAGCTTTCTTT.

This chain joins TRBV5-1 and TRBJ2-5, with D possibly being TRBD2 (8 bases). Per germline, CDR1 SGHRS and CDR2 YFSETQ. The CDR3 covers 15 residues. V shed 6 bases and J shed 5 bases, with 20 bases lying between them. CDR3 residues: CASTRDSGGSETQYF. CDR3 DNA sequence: TGCGCCAGCACCCGGGACAGCGGGGGTTCGGAGACCCAGTACTTC.

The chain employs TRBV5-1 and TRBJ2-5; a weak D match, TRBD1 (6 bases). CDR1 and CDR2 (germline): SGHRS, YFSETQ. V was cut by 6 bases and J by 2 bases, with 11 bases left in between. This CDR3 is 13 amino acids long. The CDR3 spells CASNLGQQETQYF. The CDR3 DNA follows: TGCGCCAGCAACCTGGGACAACAAGAGACCCAGTACTTC.

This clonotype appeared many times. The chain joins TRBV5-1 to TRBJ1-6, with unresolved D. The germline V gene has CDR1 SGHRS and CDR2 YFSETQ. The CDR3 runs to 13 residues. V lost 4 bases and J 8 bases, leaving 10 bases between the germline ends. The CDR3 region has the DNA TGCGCCAGCAGCGTGAAGCTAGATTCACCCCTCCACTTT. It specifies CASSVKLDSPLHF. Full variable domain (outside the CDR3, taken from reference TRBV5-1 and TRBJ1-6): KAGVTQTPRYLIKTRGQQVTLSCSPISGHRSVSWYQQTPGQGLQFLFEYFSETQRNKGNFPGRFSGRQFSNSRSEMNVSTLELGDSALYLCASSVKLDSPLHFGNGTRLTVT.

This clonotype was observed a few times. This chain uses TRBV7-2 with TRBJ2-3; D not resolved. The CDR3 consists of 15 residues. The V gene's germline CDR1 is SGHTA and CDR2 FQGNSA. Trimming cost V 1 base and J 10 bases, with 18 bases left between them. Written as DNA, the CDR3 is TGTGCCAGCAGCTTAGGTGGCTCCACCAGTTGGTCGCAGTATTTT. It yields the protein CASSLGGSTSWSQYF.

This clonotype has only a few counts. The DNA of the CDR3 is TGTGCCAGCAGCCAAGGTGGTAGGGATGAAGCTTTCTTT. Amino acid sequence: CASSQGGRDEAFF. The chain has TRBV3-1 and TRBJ1-1, with D uncertain. Germline CDR1 reads LGHDT; CDR2 reads YNNKEL (reference sequence). Trimming took off 1 base at V and 7 bases at J, with 10 bases between the two ends. There are 13 residues in the CDR3.

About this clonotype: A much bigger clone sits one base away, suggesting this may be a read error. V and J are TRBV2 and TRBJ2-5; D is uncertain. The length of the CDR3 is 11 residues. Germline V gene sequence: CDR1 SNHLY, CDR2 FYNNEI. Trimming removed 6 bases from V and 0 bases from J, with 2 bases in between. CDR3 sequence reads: CASRYQETQYF. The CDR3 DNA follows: TGTGCCAGCAGGTACCAAGAGACCCAGTACTTC.

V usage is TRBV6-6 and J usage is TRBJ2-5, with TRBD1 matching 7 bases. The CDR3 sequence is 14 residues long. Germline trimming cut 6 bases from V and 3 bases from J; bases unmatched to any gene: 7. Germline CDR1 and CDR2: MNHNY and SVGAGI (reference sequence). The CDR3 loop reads CASRIPGTEETQYF. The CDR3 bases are TGTGCCAGCAGGATCCCCGGGACAGAAGAGACCCAGTACTTC.

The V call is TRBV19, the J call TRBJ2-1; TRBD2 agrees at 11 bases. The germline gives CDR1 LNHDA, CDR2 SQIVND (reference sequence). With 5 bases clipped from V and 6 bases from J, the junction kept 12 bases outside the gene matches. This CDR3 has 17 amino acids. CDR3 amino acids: CASSPEPLAGGINEQFF. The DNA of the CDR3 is TGTGCCAGTAGTCCCGAACCCCTAGCGGGGGGCATCAATGAGCAGTTCTTC. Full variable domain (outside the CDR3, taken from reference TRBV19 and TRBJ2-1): DGGITQSPKYLFRKEGQNVTLSCEQNLNHDAMYWYRQDPGQGLRLIYYSQIVNDFQKGDIAEGYSVSREKKESFPLTVTSAQKNPTAFYLCASSPEPLAGGINEQFFGPGTRLTVL.

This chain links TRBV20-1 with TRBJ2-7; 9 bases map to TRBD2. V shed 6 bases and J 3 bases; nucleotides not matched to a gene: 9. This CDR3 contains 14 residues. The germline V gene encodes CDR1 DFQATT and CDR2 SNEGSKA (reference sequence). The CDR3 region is CSAALAGRLYEQYF. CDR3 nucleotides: TGCAGTGCGGCTCTAGCGGGGCGCCTCTACGAGCAGTACTTC.

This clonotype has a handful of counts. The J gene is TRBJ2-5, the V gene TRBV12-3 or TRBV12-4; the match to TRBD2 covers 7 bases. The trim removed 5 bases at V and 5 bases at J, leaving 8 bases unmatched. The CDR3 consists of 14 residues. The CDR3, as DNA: TGTGCCAGCAGTCTCGGTGCGGGAGTGGAGACCCAGTACTTC. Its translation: CASSLGAGVETQYF.

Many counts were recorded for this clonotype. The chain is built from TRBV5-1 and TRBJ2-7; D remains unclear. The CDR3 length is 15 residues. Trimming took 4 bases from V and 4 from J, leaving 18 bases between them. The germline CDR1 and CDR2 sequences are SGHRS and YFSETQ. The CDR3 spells CASSGSVDEKYEQYF. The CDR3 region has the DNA TGCGCCAGCAGCGGATCCGTGGACGAAAAATACGAGCAGTACTTC.

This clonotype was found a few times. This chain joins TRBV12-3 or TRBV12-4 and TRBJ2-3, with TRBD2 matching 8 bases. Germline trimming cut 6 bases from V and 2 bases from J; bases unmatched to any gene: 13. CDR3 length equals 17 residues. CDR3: CASSAAPGGGLTDTQYF. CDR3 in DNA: TGTGCCAGCAGCGCAGCTCCCGGGGGGGGGCTCACAGATACGCAGTATTTT.

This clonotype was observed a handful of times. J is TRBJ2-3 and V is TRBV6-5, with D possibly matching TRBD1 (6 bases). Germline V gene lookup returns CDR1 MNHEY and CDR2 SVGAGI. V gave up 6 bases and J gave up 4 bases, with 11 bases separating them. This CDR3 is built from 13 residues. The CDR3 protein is CASSFEGADTQYF. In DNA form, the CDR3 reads TGTGCCAGCAGCTTTGAGGGGGCAGATACGCAGTATTTT.

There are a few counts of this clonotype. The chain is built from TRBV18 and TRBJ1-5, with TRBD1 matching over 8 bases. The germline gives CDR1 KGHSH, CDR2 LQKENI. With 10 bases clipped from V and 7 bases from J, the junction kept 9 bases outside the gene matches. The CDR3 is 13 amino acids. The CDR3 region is CATSEDRAQPQHF. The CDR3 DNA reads TGTGCCACCTCTGAGGACAGGGCCCAGCCCCAGCATTTT.

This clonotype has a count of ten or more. CDR3 sequence (DNA): TGCAGTGCTAGGACTCTGCAAGAGACCCAGTACTTC. Translating gives CSARTLQETQYF. The chain couples TRBV20-1 to TRBJ2-5; D remains ambiguous. Trimming pared 3 bases from V and 2 bases from J, leaving 7 bases between. Germline V lookup: CDR1 DFQATT, CDR2 SNEGSKA (reference sequence). CDR3 length equals 12 residues.

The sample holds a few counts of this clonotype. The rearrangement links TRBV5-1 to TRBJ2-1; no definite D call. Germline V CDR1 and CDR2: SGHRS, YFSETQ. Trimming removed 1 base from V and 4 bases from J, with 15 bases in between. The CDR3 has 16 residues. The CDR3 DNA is TGCGCCAGCAGCTTGCAACAATCTGGTGGTTACAATGAGCAGTTCTTC. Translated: CASSLQQSGGYNEQFF.

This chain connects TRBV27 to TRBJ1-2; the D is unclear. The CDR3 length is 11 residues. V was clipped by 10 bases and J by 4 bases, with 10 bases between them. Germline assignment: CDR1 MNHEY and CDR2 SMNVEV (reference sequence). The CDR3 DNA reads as TGTGCCACTACGTCGGGCTATGGCTACACCTTC. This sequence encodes CATTSGYGYTF.

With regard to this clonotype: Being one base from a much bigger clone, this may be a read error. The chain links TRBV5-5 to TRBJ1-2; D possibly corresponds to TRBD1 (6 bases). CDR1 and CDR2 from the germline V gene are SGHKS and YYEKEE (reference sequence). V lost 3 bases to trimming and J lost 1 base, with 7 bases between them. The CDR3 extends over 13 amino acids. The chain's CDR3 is CASSSRGNYGYTF. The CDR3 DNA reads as TGTGCCAGCAGCTCCAGGGGTAACTATGGCTACACCTTC.

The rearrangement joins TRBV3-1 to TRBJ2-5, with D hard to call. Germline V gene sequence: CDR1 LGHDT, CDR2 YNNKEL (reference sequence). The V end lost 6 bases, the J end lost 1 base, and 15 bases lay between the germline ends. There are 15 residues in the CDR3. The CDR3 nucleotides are TGTGCCAGCAGTACAATGACAAGGATCCAAGAGACCCAGTACTTC. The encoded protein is CASSTMTRIQETQYF.

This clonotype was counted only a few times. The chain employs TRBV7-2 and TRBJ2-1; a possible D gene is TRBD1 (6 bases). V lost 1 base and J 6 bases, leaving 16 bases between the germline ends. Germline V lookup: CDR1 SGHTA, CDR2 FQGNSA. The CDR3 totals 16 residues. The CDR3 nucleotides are TGTGCCAGCAGCTTAGATCGGGACACCCGAATCAATGAGCAGTTCTTC. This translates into CASSLDRDTRINEQFF.

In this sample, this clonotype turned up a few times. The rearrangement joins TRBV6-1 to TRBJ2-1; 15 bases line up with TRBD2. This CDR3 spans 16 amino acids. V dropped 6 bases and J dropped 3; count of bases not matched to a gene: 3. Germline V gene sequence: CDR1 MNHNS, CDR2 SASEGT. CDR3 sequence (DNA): TGTGCCAGCAGAGGACTAGCGGGGGGGGACTACAATGAGCAGTTCTTC. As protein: CASRGLAGGDYNEQFF.

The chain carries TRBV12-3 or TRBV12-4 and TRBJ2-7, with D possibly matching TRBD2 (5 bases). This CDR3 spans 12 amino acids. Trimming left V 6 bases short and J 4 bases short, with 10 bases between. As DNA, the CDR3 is TGTGCCAGCAGCTTTACTAGATACGAGCAGTACTTC. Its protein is CASSFTRYEQYF.

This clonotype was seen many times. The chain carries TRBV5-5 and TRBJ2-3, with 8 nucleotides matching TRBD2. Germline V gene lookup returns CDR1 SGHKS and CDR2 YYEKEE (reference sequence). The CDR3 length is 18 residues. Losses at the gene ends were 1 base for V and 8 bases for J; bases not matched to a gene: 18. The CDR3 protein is CASSLQATRLASSGTQYF. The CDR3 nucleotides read TGTGCCAGCAGCTTGCAGGCAACCCGACTAGCGTCCTCGGGTACGCAGTATTTT.

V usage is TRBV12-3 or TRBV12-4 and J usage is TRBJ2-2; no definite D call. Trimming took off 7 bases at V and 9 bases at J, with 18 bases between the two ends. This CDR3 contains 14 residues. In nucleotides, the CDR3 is TGTGCCAGCACCGAGGTTGGGGTTCTAAGGGAGCTGTTTTTT. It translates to CASTEVGVLRELFF.

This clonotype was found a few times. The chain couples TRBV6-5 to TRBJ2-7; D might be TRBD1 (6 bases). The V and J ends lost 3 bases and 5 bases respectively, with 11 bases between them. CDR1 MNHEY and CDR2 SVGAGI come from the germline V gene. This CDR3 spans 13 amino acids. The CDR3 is CASSYGQGNEQYF. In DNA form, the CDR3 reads TGTGCCAGCAGTTATGGGCAGGGGAACGAGCAGTACTTC.

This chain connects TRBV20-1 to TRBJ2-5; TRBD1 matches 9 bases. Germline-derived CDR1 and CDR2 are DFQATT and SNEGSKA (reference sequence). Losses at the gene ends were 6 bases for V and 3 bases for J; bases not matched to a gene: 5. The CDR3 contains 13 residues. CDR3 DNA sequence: TGCAGTGCCCCGGGACAGGGTAAAGAGACCCAGTACTTC. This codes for CSAPGQGKETQYF.